Below, one T cell receptor beta chain is given with its context. Its target is not known. The repertoire was sequenced with immunoSEQ multiplex PCR; TCRdb's copy has only in-frame clones and lacks some. The sample comprises under 140,000 clones, 87% of which are singletons, and 2.5% to 3.5% rests with the top ten. This CDR3 has 10 amino acids. Germline-derived CDR1 and CDR2 are SGHRS and YFSETQ. V lost 6 bases and J 6 bases, leaving 4 bases between the germline ends. The sample is drawn from a study of T cell responses to AZD1222 COVID-19 vaccine. Study conclusions and caveats: Receipt of two AZD1222 doses was followed by a rise in Spike-specific TCR breadth and depth.

The sequencing here drew on peripheral blood, taken on day 0 of AZD1222 vaccination. This receptor was obtained from an adult in good health. This chain uses TRBV5-1 with TRBJ2-4; D call uncertain. In DNA form, the CDR3 reads TGCGCCAGCAACGTAAACATTCAGTACTTC. This codes for CASNVNIQYF.